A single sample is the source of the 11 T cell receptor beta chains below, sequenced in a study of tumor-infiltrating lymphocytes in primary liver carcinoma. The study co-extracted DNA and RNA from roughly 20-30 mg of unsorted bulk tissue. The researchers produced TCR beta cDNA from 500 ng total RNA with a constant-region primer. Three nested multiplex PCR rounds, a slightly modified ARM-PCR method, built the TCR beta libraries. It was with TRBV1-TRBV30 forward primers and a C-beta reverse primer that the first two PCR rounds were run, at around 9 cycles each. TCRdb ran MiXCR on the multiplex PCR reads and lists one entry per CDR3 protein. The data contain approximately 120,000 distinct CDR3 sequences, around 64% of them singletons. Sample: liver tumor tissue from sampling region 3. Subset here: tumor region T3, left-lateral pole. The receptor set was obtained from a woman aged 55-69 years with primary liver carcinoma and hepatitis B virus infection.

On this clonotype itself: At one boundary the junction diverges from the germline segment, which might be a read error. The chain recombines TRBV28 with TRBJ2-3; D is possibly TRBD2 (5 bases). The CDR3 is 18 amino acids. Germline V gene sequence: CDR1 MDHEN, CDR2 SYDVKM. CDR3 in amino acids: CASSSGRSFSASIDTQYF. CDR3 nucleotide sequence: TGTGCCAGCAGTTCCGGACGATCGTTTTCGGCTAGCATAGATACGCAGTATTTT. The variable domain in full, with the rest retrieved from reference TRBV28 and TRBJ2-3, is DVKVTQSSRYLVKRTGEKVFLECVQDMDHENMFWYRQDPGLGLRLIYFSYDVKMKEKGDIPEGYSVSREKKERFSLILESASTNQTSMYLCASSSGRSFSASIDTQYFGPGTRLTVL.

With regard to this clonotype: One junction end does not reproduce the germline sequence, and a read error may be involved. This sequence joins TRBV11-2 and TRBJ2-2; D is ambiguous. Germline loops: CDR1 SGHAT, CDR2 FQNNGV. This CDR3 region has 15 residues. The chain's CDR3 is CTSSIDVWAAEELFF. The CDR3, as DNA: TGTACCAGCAGCATAGATGTTTGGGCGGCTGAGGAGCTGTTTTTT.

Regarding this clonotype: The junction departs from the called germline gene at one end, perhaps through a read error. Written as DNA, the CDR3 is TGTGCCAGTAGCTTAGAACCAATAGCGTCCCAGCATTTT. It is translated as CASSLEPIASQHF. The gene calls are TRBV11-2 and TRBJ1-5; no reliable D call. The germline V gene has CDR1 SGHAT and CDR2 FQNNGV. The CDR3 is 13 residues long.

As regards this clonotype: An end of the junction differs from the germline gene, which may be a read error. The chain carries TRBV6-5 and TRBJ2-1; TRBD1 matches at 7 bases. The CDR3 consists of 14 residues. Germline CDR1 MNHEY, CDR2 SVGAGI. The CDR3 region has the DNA TGTGCCAGCAGGGGACAAGGGGGCTACAATGAGCTGTTCTTC. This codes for CASRGQGGYNELFF.

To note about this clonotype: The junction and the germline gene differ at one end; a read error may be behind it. In nucleotides, the CDR3 is TGTACCAGGAGTGCGGCCCAAGGAAACACCATATATTTT. The encoded protein is CTRSAAQGNTIYF. The rearrangement uses TRBV6-1 and TRBJ1-3; the D is unclear. Germline values: CDR1 MNHNS, CDR2 SASEGT. The CDR3 loop spans 13 amino acids.

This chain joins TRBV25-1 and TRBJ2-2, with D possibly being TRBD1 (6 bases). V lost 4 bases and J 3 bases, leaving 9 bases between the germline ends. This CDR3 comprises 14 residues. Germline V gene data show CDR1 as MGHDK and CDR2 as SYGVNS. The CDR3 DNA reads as TGTGCCAGCAGTGGATACAGGGACACCGGGGAGCTGTTTTTT. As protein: CASSGYRDTGELFF.

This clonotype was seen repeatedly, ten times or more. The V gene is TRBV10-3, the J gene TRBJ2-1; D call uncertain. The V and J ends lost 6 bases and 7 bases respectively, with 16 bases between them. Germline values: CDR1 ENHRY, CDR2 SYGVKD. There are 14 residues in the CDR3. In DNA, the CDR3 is TGTGCCATCAGCCCCTTTAGGGAAATAAATGAGCAGTTCTTC. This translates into CAISPFREINEQFF.

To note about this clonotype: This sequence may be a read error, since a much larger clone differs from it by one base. In nucleotides, the CDR3 is TGTGCCAGCAGTCTAGCCGGGACAGACTACGAGCAGTACTTC. This codes for CASSLAGTDYEQYF. The genes are TRBV28 and TRBJ2-7, with 7 bases aligning to TRBD1. There are 14 residues in the CDR3. Germline lookup yields CDR1 MDHEN and CDR2 SYDVKM. J gave up 3 bases and V 5 bases, and 7 bases lay outside the gene matches.

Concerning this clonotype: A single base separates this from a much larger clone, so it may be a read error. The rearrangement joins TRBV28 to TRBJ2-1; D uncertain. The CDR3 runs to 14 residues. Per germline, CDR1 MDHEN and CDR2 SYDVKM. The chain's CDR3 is CASKASNSYIEQFF. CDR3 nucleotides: TGTGCCAGCAAAGCTTCGAACTCCTACATTGAGCAGTTCTTC.

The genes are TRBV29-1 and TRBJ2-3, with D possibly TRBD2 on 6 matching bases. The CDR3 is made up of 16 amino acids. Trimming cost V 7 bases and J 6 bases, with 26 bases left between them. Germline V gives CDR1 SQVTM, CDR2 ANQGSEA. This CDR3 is CSARLLRGGLSDTQYF. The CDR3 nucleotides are TGCAGCGCCAGGCTCCTTAGGGGAGGACTAAGCGATACGCAGTATTTT.

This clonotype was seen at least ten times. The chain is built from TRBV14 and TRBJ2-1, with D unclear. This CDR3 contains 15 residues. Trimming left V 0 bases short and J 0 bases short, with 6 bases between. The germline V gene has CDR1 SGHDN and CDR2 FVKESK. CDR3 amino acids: CASSQEVSSYNEQFF. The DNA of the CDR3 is TGTGCCAGCAGCCAAGAAGTAAGCTCCTACAATGAGCAGTTCTTC.